This TCR beta chain is from a study of T-cell memory formation after mild COVID-19. The wider study: Among the donors, TCR clusters were largely specific to each donor.

TCRalpha and TCRbeta libraries used 5'RACE with constant-segment primers and UMIs. TCRdb reprocessed the 5' RACE reads with MiXCR, giving one entry per CDR3 protein. The profile shows just under 550,000 distinct CDR3 sequences, just over 20% of them singletons. The CDR3 extends over 12 amino acids. Germline V gene sequence: CDR1 GTSNPN, CDR2 SVGIG (reference sequence). The V gene lost 5 bases and the J gene lost 11 bases, with 17 bases spanning the gap. Findings and caveats of the study: Still unconfirmed is whether the second-wave clones peaking on day 37 recognized SARS-CoV-2.

A note on this clonotype: The antigen is unknown.

Specimen: PBMCs or a T cell subset sorted from them (not recorded which). The rearrangement joins TRBV30 to TRBJ2-3; D call uncertain. The clonotype comes from an adult woman who had mild COVID-19 (a few samples of this study predate the infection). Cell type and time point are not known. The CDR3 region is CAWSLVSIVQYF. The CDR3 DNA reads as TGTGCCTGGTCTCTAGTGAGTATTGTGCAGTATTTT.